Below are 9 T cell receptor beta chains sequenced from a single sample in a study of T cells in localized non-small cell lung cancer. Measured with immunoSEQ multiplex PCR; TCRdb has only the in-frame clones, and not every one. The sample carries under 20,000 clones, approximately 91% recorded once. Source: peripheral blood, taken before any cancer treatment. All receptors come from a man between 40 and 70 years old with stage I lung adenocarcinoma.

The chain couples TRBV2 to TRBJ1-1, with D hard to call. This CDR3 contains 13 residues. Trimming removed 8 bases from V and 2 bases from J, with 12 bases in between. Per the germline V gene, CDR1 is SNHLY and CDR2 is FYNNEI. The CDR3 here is CASSWNRNTEAFF. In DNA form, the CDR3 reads TGTGCCAGCTCTTGGAACAGAAACACTGAAGCTTTCTTT. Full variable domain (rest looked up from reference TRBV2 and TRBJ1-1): EPEVTQTPSHQVTQMGQEVILRCVPISNHLYFYWYRQILGQKVEFLVSFYNNEISEKSEIFDDQFSVERPDGSNFTLKIRSTKLEDSAMYFCASSWNRNTEAFFGQGTRLTVV.

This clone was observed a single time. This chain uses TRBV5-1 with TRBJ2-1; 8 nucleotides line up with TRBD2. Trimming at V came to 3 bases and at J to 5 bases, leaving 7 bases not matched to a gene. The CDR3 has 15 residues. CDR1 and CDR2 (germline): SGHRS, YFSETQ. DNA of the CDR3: TGCGCCAGCAGCTCAACTAGCGGAACAAACAATGAGCAGTTCTTC. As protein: CASSSTSGTNNEQFF.

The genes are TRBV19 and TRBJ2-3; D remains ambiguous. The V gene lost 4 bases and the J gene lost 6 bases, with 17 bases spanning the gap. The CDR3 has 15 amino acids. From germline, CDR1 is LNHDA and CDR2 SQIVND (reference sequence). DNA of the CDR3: TGTGCCAGTAGTACACTCCGGACCTTCAAGGATACGCAGTATTTT. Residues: CASSTLRTFKDTQYF.

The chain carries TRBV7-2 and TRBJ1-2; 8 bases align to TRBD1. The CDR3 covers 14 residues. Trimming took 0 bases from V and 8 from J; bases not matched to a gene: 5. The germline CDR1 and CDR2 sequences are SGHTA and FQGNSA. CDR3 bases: TGTGCCAGCAGCTTAGCCGGACAGGGTCAGGGCTACACCTTC. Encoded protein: CASSLAGQGQGYTF. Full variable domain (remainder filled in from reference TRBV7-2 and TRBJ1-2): GAGVSQSPSNKVTEKGKDVELRCDPISGHTALYWYRQSLGQGLEFLIYFQGNSAPDKSGLPSDRFSAERTGGSVSTLTIQRTQQEDSAVYLCASSLAGQGQGYTFGSGTRLTVV.

The CDR3 region is CASSPSRGATNNEQFF. In DNA, the CDR3 is TGTGCCAGCTCACCGTCACGGGGGGCGACGAACAATGAGCAGTTCTTC. The chain couples TRBV18 to TRBJ2-1; a possible D gene is TRBD2 (7 bases). V was trimmed by 3 bases and J by 5 bases, leaving 17 bases between them. Germline-derived CDR1 and CDR2 are KGHSH and LQKENI. CDR3 size: 16 residues.

The CDR3 sequence is CASSVLSPGLAKNIQYF. The CDR3 nucleotides read TGTGCCAGCAGCGTCCTAAGTCCTGGGCTAGCCAAAAACATTCAGTACTTC. The genes are TRBV5-5 and TRBJ2-4; D not resolved. The germline V gene encodes CDR1 SGHKS and CDR2 YYEKEE (reference sequence). V gave up 4 bases and J gave up 0 bases, with 17 bases separating them. The CDR3 loop spans 17 amino acids.

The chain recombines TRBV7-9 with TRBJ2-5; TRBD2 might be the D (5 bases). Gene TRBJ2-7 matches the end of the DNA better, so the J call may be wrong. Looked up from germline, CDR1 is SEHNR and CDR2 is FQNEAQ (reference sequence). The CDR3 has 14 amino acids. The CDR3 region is CASSKIGVSYEQYF. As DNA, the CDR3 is TGTGCCAGCAGCAAGATCGGGGTCTCCTACGAGCAGTACTTC.

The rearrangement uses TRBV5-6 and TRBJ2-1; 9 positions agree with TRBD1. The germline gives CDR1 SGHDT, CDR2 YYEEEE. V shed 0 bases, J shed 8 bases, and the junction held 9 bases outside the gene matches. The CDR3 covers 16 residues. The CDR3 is CASSLAGGQGVHEQFF. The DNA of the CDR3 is TGTGCCAGCAGCTTGGCGGGGGGACAGGGAGTGCATGAGCAGTTCTTC. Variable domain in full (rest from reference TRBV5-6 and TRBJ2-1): DAGVTQSPTHLIKTRGQQVTLRCSPKSGHDTVSWYQQALGQGPQFIFQYYEEEERQRGNFPDRFSGHQFPNYSSELNVNALLLGDSALYLCASSLAGGQGVHEQFFGPGTRLTVL.

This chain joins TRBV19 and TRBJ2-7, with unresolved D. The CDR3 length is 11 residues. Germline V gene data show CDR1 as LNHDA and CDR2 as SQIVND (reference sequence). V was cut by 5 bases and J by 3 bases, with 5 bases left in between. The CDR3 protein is CASSHSYEQYF. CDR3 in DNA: TGTGCCAGTAGTCACAGCTACGAGCAGTACTTC.